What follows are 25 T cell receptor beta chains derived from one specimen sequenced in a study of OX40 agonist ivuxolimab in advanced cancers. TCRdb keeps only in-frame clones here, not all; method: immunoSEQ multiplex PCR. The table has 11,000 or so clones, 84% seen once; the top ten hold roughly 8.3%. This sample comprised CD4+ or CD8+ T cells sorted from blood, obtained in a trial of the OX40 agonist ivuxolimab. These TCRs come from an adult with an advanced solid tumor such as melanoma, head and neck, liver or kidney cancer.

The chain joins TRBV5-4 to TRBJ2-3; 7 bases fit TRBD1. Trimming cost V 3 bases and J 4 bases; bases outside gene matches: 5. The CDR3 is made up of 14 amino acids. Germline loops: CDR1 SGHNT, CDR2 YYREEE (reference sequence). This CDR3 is CASSWETGPDTQYF. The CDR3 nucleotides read TGTGCCAGCAGCTGGGAGACAGGGCCAGATACGCAGTATTTT.

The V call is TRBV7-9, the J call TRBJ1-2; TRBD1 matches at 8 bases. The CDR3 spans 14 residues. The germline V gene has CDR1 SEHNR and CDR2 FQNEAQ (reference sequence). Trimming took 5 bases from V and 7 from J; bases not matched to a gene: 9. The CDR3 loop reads CASSEGQGALGYTF. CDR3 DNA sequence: TGTGCCAGCAGCGAGGGGCAGGGGGCGCTTGGCTACACCTTC.

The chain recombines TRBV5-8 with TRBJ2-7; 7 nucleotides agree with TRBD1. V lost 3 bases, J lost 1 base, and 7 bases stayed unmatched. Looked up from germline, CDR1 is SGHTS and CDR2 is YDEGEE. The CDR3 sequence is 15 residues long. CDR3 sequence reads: CASSSQGFKSYEQYF. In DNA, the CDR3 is TGTGCCAGCAGCTCACAGGGGTTCAAGTCCTACGAGCAGTACTTC.

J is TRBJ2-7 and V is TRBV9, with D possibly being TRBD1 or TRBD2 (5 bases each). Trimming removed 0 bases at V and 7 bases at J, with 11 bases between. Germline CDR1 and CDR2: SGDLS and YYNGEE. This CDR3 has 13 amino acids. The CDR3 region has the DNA TGTGCCAGCAGCGTAGCAGGGACGGGTGAGCAGTACTTC. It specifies CASSVAGTGEQYF.

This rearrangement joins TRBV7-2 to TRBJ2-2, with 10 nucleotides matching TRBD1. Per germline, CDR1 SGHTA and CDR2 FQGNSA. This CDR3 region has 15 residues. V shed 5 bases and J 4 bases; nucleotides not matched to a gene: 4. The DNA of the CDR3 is TGTGCCAGCAGCACGTGGACAGGGGGCACCGGGGAGCTGTTTTTT. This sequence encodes CASSTWTGGTGELFF.

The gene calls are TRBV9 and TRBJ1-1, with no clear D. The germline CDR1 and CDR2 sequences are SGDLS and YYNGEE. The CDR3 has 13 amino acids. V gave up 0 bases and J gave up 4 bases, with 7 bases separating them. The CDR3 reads CASSVAWGTEAFF. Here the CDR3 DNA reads TGTGCCAGCAGCGTAGCCTGGGGCACTGAAGCTTTCTTT.

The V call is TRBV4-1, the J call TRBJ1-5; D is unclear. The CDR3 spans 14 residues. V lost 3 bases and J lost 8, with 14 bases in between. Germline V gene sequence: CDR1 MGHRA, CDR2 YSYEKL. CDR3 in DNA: TGCGCCAGCAGCCATCCCCGGATGCGGGAGCCCCAGCATTTT. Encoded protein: CASSHPRMREPQHF.

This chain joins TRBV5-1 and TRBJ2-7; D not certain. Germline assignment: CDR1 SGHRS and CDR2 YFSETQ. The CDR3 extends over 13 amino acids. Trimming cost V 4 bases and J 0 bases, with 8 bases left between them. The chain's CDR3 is CASSQEDSYEQYF. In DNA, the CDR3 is TGCGCCAGCAGCCAGGAAGACTCCTACGAGCAGTACTTC.

The CDR3 is CASSLIGGAYEQYF. CDR3 in DNA: TGTGCCAGCAGTTTGATCGGGGGGGCCTACGAGCAGTACTTC. This sequence joins TRBV27 and TRBJ2-7; TRBD2 aligns across 8 bases. Trimming took 3 bases from V and 2 from J; bases not matched to a gene: 3. Per germline, CDR1 MNHEY and CDR2 SMNVEV (reference sequence). The CDR3 consists of 14 residues.

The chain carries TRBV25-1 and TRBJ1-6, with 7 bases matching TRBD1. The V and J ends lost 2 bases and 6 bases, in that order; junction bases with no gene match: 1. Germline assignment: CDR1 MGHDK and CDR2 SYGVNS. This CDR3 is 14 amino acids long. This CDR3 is CASSERGRNSPLHF. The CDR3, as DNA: TGTGCCAGCAGTGAAAGGGGGCGTAATTCACCCCTCCACTTT. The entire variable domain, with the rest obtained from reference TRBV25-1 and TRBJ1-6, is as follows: EADIYQTPRYLVIGTGKKITLECSQTMGHDKMYWYQQDPGMELHLIHYSYGVNSTEKGDLSSESTVSRIRTEHFPLTLESARPSHTSQYLCASSERGRNSPLHFGNGTRLTVT.

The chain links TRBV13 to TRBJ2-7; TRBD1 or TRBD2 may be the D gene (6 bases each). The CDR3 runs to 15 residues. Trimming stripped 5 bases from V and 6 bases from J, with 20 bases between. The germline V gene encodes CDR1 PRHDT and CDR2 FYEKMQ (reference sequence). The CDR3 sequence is CASSPRGGGPIEQYF. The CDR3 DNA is TGTGCCAGCAGCCCCCGGGGTGGGGGGCCTATCGAGCAGTACTTC.

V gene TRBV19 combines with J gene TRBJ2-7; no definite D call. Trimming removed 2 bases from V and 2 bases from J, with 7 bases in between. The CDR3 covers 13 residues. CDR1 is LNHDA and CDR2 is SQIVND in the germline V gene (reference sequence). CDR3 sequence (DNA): TGTGCCAGTAGTATATCCGTTACCTACGAGCAGTACTTC. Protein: CASSISVTYEQYF.

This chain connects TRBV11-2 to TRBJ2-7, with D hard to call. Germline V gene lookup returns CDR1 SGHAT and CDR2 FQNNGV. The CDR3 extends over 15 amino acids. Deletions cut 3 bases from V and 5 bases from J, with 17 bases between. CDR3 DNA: TGTGCCAGCAGCTTTTTGGCTAGTATCGCCGACGAGCAGTACTTC. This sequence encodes CASSFLASIADEQYF.

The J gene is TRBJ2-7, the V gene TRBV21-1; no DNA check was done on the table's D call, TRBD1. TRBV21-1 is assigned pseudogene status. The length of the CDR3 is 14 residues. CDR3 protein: CASSNGTAAYEQYF. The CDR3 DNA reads TGTGCCAGCAGCAACGGGACAGCCGCCTACGAGCAGTACTTC.

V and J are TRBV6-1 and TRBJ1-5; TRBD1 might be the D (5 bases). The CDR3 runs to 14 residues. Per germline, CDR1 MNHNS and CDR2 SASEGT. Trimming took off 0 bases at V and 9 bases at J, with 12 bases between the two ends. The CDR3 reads CASSEAGDTRPQHF. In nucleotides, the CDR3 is TGTGCCAGCAGTGAAGCGGGGGATACCAGGCCCCAGCATTTT.

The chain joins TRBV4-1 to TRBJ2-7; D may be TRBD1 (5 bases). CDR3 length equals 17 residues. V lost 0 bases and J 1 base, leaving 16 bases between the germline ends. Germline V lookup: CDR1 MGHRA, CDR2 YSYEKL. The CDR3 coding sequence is TGCGCCAGCAGCCAAGATCAGGGCCCAGTGGGTTCCTACGAGCAGTACTTC. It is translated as CASSQDQGPVGSYEQYF.

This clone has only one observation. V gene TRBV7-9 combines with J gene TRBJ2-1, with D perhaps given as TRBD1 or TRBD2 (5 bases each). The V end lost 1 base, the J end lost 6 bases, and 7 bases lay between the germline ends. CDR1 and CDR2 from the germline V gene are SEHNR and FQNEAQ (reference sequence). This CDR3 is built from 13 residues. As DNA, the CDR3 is TGTGCCAGCAGCTTAGATGGGGGCAATGAGCAGTTCTTC. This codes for CASSLDGGNEQFF.

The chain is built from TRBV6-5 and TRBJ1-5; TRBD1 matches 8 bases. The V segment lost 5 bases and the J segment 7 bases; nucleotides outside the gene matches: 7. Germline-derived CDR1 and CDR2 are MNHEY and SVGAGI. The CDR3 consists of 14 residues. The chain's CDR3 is CASSPQGAGQPQHF. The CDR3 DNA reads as TGTGCCAGCAGTCCCCAGGGGGCCGGACAGCCCCAGCATTTT.

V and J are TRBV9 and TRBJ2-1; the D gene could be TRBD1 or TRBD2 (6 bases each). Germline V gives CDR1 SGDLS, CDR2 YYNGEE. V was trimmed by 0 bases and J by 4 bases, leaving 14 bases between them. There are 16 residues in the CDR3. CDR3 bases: TGTGCCAGCAGCGTAGGAGGGGGGATACCATACAATGAGCAGTTCTTC. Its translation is CASSVGGGIPYNEQFF.

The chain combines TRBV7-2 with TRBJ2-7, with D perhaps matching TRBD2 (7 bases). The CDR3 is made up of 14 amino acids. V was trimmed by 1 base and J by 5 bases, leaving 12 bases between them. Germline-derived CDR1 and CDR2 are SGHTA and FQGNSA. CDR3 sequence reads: CASSLGRGANEQYF. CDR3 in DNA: TGTGCCAGCAGCTTAGGTCGGGGGGCGAACGAGCAGTACTTC.

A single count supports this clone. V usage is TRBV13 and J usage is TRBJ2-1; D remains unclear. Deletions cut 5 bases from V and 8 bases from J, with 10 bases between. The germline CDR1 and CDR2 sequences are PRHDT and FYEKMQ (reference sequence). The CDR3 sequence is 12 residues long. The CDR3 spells CASSAQDDEQFF. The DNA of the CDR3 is TGTGCCAGCAGCGCGCAGGACGATGAGCAGTTCTTC.

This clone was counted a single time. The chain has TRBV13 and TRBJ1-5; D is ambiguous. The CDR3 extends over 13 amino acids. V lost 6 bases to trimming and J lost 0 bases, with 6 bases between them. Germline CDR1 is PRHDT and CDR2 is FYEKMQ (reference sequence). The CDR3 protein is CASRGGSNQPQHF. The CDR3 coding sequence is TGTGCCAGCAGAGGAGGTAGCAATCAGCCCCAGCATTTT.

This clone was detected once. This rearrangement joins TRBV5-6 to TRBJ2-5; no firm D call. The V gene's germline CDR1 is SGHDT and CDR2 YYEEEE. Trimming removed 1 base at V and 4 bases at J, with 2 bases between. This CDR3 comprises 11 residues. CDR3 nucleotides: TGTGCCAGCAGCTTGTTAGAGACCCAGTACTTC. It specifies CASSLLETQYF.

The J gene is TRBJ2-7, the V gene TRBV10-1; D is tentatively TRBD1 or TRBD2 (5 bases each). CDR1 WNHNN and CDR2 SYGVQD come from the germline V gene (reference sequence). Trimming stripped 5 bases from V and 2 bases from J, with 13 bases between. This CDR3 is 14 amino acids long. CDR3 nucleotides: TGCGCCAGCAGTAACCGGGACGGCCCCTACGAGCAGTACTTC. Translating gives CASSNRDGPYEQYF.

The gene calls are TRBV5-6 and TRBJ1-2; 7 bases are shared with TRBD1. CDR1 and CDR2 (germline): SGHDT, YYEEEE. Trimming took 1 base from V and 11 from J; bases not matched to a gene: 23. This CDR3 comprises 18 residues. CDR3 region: CASSLWGAPDRVYFGYTF. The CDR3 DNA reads TGTGCCAGCAGCTTGTGGGGGGCCCCCGACAGGGTCTACTTTGGGTACACCTTC.